The source of this T cell receptor beta chain is a study of T-cell reconstitution after alpha-beta-depleted transplantation in children (dated by TCRdb to the mid-2010s). Broadly, across the study: T-cell immune reconstitution after TCRalphabeta/CD19-depleted allogeneic hematopoietic cell transplantation in children was quantitatively tracked in the study by means of TCR repertoire profiling.

The meaning of the sample's treatment or condition label: allogeneic hematopoietic cell transplantation with graft depleted of TCRalphabeta T cells and CD19 B cells. TCRalphabeta/CD19-depleted allogeneic hematopoietic cell grafts were given to the transplant recipients, all of whom were children. The library came from PCR. The sequencer listed for this sample is Illumina HiSeq 2500. To normalize quantification of the TCRbeta repertoire, the TCR libraries were built with molecular barcoding that relied on unique molecular identifiers. The public sequencing data were trimmed at Q25 with fastp and processed into clonotypes with MiXCR by TCRdb, which kept only in-frame beta chains. Each CDR3 protein appears once, grouped with its most common genes and DNA. In this sample the table shows 120,000 to 150,000 distinct CDR3 sequences, 8% to 10% of which occur a single time. The ten top clones hold roughly 20% of the sample.

Here is what the overall study found, with its caveats: About two months after transplant, the apparently early recovery of alphabetaT-cell counts reportedly depended on just several hundred clones that had expanded rapidly and came from non-depleted graft cells. In some patients, the high TCRbeta diversity seen at day 60 was put down to recipient T cells and intrathymic progenitors that had survived conditioning. Over subsequent months, a decline in hyperexpanded clone frequencies was noted, and after one year, T-cell counts and TCRbeta diversity were mostly ascribed to newly produced T cells.

V is shortened by 3 bases, J by 1 base, and the region joining them spans 6 bases. Counted from cysteine to phenylalanine, this CDR3 has 13 amino acids. Only the CDR3 part of the read is kept: 39 bases, read in frame from the first base. This clonotype was detected many times. The antigen this receptor binds is unknown. Base qualities are missing; no much larger clone stands one base away. The chain links TRBV12-3 or TRBV12-4 with TRBJ2-5; the D gene remains uncertain. The receptor comes from a female patient aged 2-10 years who had a stem cell transplant for congenital amegakaryocytic thrombocytopenia, so the T cells may come from the graft donor. Here the sequenced sample was PBMCs, mostly from graft donor cells, taken 180 days after TCRalphabeta/CD19-depleted stem cell transplant. The sequence in DNA is TGTGCCAGCAGTTTCGTACTCCAAGAGACCCAGTACTTC. This gives the protein CASSFVLQETQYF.